In this sample, the clone carrying this T cell receptor beta chain turned up a few times. Germline V gene sequence: CDR1 DFQATT, CDR2 SNEGSKA (reference sequence). Trimming took off 2 bases at V and 8 bases at J, with 19 bases between the two ends. This CDR3 is built from 15 residues. Preparation of the TCRbeta library used unique molecular identifiers. TCRdb independently ran MiXCR on the PCR reads; one entry per CDR3 protein. This sample yields 200,000 or so distinct CDR3 sequences, of which under 8.5% are seen a single time; approximately 34% belongs to the top ten. The sample belongs to a study of T-cell reconstitution after alpha-beta-depleted transplantation in children.

This receptor was taken from a male patient between 2 and 15 years old who had a stem cell transplant for acute myeloid leukemia, so the T cells may come from the graft donor. The material sequenced was PBMCs, mostly from graft donor cells, taken 360 days after TCRalphabeta/CD19-depleted stem cell transplant. The chain employs TRBV20-1 and TRBJ2-1, with a weak D call TRBD2 (5 bases). This CDR3 is CSARRSVRAGDEQFF. For the CDR3, the DNA is TGCAGTGCTAGAAGGTCGGTGCGGGCTGGGGATGAGCAGTTCTTC.